This T cell receptor beta chain was obtained from a study of T cell repertoires in cytomegalovirus infection. The sample holds a few counts of this clonotype. Its antigen remains unknown. The CDR3 runs to 14 residues. Trimming shortened V by 5 bases and J by 3 bases, and 14 bases separated the two germline ends. Per the germline V gene, CDR1 is LGHNT and CDR2 is FRNRAP. One entry per CDR3 protein results from TCRdb running MiXCR on the reads. Of about 890,000 distinct CDR3 sequences in the sample, under 40% were seen once. This receptor was identified in a human donor in good health (CMV status not recorded). Some clones in this sample may be carry-over from other donors' samples. The chain uses TRBV12-5 and TRBJ2-7; possibly TRBD2 for D (6 bases). The sample in question was cultured CD8+ T cells from PBMCs, obtained from culture after CMV antigen stimulation. The CDR3 DNA reads as TGTGCTAGTGGTCCCCCGGGGGAGCACTACGAGCAGTACTTC. It yields the protein CASGPPGEHYEQYF.